Detailed here is one T cell receptor (beta chain). Its cognate antigen is unknown. The source of the sample is a study of T-cell memory formation after mild COVID-19. As for the study in general: For the most part, TCR clusters were specific to one donor. General observations from the study: Specificity for SARS-CoV-2 was not confirmed among the second-wave clones peaking on day 37.

Sample barcodes and UMIs were carried by the TCR alpha and TCR beta cDNA libraries that 5'RACE generated with constant-segment primers. TCRdb recomputed calls from the 5' RACE reads with MiXCR, one row per CDR3 protein. The sample holds about 190,000 distinct CDR3 sequences, around 17% seen once. The sample was PBMCs or a T cell subset sorted from them (not recorded which). The source of this sequence is an adult woman who had mild COVID-19 (a few samples of this study predate the infection). Cell type and time point are not known.

CDR3 residues: CASSQNPPGGYTF. DNA of the CDR3: TGTGCCAGCAGCCAAAACCCCCCCGGTGGCTACACCTTC. V gene TRBV12-3 or TRBV12-4 combines with J gene TRBJ1-2; D remains unclear. This CDR3 comprises 13 residues. Trimming stripped 6 bases from V and 7 bases from J, with 15 bases between.